This T cell receptor beta chain appears in the sequencing data of a study of control samples from healthy donors and cancer patients. Libraries were prepared by immunoSEQ multiplex PCR; TCRdb keeps only in-frame clonotypes and omits some of them. Of hundreds of thousands of clones in the sample, 80% to 95% were seen once. The TCR comes from a middle-aged man with head and neck cancer. Sequenced: PBMCs.

CDR3 sequence: CSVENTGGTDTQYF. Here the CDR3 DNA reads TGCAGCGTTGAGAATACGGGGGGGACAGATACGCAGTATTTT. The chain has TRBV29-1 and TRBJ2-3; 8 positions match TRBD2. The CDR3 is made up of 14 amino acids. CDR1 is SQVTM, CDR2 ANQGSEA, per germline. The junction had 5 bases not matched to a gene; V was cut back by 3 bases and J by 3 bases.